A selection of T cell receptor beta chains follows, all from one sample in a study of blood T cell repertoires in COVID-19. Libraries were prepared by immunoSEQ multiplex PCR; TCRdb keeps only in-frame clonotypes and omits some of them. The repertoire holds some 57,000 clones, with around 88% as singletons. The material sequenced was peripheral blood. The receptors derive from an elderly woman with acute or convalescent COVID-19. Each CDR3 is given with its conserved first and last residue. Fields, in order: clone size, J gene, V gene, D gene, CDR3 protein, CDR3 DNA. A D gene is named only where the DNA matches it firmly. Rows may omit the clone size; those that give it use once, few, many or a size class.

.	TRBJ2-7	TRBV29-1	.	CSAGRGGGGYEQYF	TGCAGCGCTGGGAGAGGAGGGGGCGGGTACGAGCAGTACTTC
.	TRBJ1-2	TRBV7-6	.	CASSLDQGHVRGYTF	TGTGCCAGCAGCTTAGACCAGGGACACGTGCGGGGCTACACCTTC
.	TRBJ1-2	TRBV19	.	CASTQDRIYGYTF	TGTGCCAGTACACAAGACAGGATCTATGGCTACACCTTC
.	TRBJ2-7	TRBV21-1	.	CASSKRDRPYEQYF	TGTGCCAGCAGCAAAAGGGACAGGCCCTACGAGCAGTACTTC
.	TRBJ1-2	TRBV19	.	CASSISGLNYGYTF	TGTGCCAGTAGTATATCAGGTCTTAACTATGGCTACACCTTC
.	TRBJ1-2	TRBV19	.	CASKPDTQTNYGYTF	TGTGCCAGTAAACCCGACACTCAAACTAACTATGGCTACACCTTC
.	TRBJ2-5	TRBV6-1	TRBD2	CASSEAIRWLAGGFQETQYF	TGTGCCAGCAGTGAAGCGATTAGGTGGCTAGCGGGGGGGTTTCAAGAGACCCAGTACTTC
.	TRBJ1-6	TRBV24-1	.	CATSPQGVRNSPLHF	TGTGCCACCAGTCCCCAAGGGGTGAGGAATTCACCCCTCCACTTT
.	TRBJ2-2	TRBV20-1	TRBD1	CSASPTGDGELFF	TGCAGTGCTAGTCCGACAGGGGACGGGGAGCTGTTTTTT
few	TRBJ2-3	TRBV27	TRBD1	CASSFRQGFLDTQYF	TGTGCCAGCAGTTTCCGACAGGGGTTTTTGGATACGCAGTATTTT
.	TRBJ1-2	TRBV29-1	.	CSVVAGRNNYGYTF	TGCAGCGTTGTGGCCGGGAGAAACAACTATGGCTACACCTTC
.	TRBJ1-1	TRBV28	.	CASSFVGGAGQTNTEAFF	TGTGCCAGCAGTTTTGTCGGGGGGGCGGGACAAACGAACACTGAAGCTTTCTTT
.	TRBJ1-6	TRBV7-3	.	CASSPGYLNSPLHF	TGTGCCAGCAGCCCAGGGTACTTGAATTCACCCCTCCACTTT
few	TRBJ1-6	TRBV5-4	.	CASSPDAGSGPLHF	TGTGCCAGCAGCCCCGACGCAGGGTCCGGACCCCTCCACTTT
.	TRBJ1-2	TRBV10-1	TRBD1	CASSEFTGGGYTF	TGCGCCAGCAGTGAGTTTACAGGGGGAGGCTACACCTTC
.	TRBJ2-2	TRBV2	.	CASSVRRINTGELFF	TGTGCCAGCAGTGTGCGCAGGATAAACACCGGGGAGCTGTTTTTT
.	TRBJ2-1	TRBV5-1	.	CASSLGQHNEQFF	TGCGCCAGCAGCTTGGGACAGCACAATGAGCAGTTCTTC
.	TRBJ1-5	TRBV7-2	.	CASSLGRGGNQPQHF	TGTGCCAGCAGCCTTGGGAGGGGCGGCAATCAGCCCCAGCATTTT
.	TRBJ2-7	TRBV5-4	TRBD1	CASSARTGRYEQYF	TGTGCCAGCAGCGCCCGGACAGGGAGGTACGAGCAGTACTTC
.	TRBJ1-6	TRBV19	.	CASSARTAAYNSPLHF	TGTGCCAGTAGTGCCCGGACAGCGGCTTATAATTCACCCCTCCACTTT
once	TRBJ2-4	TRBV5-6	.	CASALGGGRSIQYF	TGTGCCAGCGCCCTAGGGGGGGGCCGGTCCATTCAGTACTTC
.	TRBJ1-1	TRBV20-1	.	CSAATGSKAFF	TGCAGTGCTGCTACAGGGTCCAAAGCTTTCTTT